This TCR beta chain derives from a study of CD8+ T cells in alopecia areata. V gave up 2 bases and J gave up 8 bases, with 19 bases separating them. Per the germline V gene, CDR1 is SGHRS and CDR2 is YFSETQ. The CDR3 consists of 16 residues. Study-wide points: Among patients, TCR sharing was less clear than in mice, a difference possibly due in part to HLA diversity in the patient population. Expanded CD8+ clones among the top 100, and scalp clonality, were significantly decreased by tofacitinib.

Comments on this clone: Its antigen is currently unknown.

Treatment indicated: oral pan-JAK inhibitor, 5-10 mg twice daily. Researchers gathered lesional scalp punch biopsies and peripheral blood from patients with alopecia areata. Isolation of CD4+ and CD8+ T cells from PBMCs was achieved by sorting. Extraction of RNA preceded its reverse transcription into cDNA, which served as the sequencing template. Profiling relied on immunoSEQ multiplex PCR, and the TCRdb table lists in-frame clones only, not all of them. The data show 140,000 to 150,000 clones, roughly 52% seen once. The receptor comes from a human donor with alopecia areata. The chain couples TRBV5-1 to TRBJ2-2, with D perhaps given as TRBD1 or TRBD2 (5 bases each). This specimen consisted of CD8+ T cells sorted from blood, obtained at week 4, from a patient treated with tofacitinib. The CDR3 coding sequence is TGCGCCAGCAGCTTCGGGACGAGTGCACCCCCTGGGGAGCTGTTTTTT. Translated, it gives CASSFGTSAPPGELFF. Combining the CDR3 with reference TRBV5-1 and TRBJ2-2 gives the whole variable domain KAGVTQTPRYLIKTRGQQVTLSCSPISGHRSVSWYQQTPGQGLQFLFEYFSETQRNKGNFPGRFSGRQFSNSRSEMNVSTLELGDSALYLCASSFGTSAPPGELFFGEGSRLTVL.